The 27 T cell receptor beta chains given below trace back to one sample, sequenced in a study of Graves' ophthalmopathy and Graves' hyperthyroidism. Researchers took RNA transcripts and amplified TCR beta CDR3 regions from them. Second-round multiplex PCR came after first-round RT-PCR with HTBI primers. TCRdb re-called the multiplex PCR reads through MiXCR, storing one row per CDR3 protein. The profile shows around 1,000,000 distinct CDR3 sequences, roughly two fifths of them singletons. The source material was peripheral blood or thyroid tissue (not recorded which). The receptor source for this set is an adult man with Graves' hyperthyroidism.

The rearrangement joins TRBV16 to TRBJ2-7; D ambiguous. Germline CDR1 reads KGHSY; CDR2 reads FQNENV. The CDR3 contains 16 residues. With 0 bases removed from V and 3 bases from J, the gap between germline ends came to 15 bases. The CDR3 DNA reads as TGTGCCAGCAGCCAATCCGGCAGGTCAGCAAACTACGAGCAGTACTTC. This codes for CASSQSGRSANYEQYF. The full variable domain, in which reference TRBV16 and TRBJ2-7 provide the parts outside the CDR3, is GEEVAQTPKHLVRGEGQKAKLYCAPIKGHSYVFWYQQVLKNEFKFLISFQNENVFDETGMPKERFSAKCLPNSPCSLEIQATKLEDSAVYFCASSQSGRSANYEQYFGPGTRLTVT.

V and J are TRBV19 and TRBJ2-2; weak D call: TRBD1 (6 bases). This CDR3 contains 18 residues. With 9 bases removed from V and 0 bases from J, the gap between germline ends came to 23 bases. Germline CDR1 is LNHDA and CDR2 is SQIVND (reference sequence). The CDR3, as DNA: TGTGCCAGCAGCCCCGAGGGACACTTCGACGCGAACACCGGGGAGCTGTTTTTT. Translated, it gives CASSPEGHFDANTGELFF.

The chain links TRBV29-1 to TRBJ1-2; D is uncertain. CDR3 size: 13 residues. Germline V gene sequence: CDR1 SQVTM, CDR2 ANQGSEA. V gave up 1 base and J gave up 7 bases, with 13 bases separating them. The CDR3 nucleotides read TGCAGCGTTGAAGGTGGCGGGGATGGTGGCTACACCTTC. Protein sequence: CSVEGGGDGGYTF.

This clonotype was detected only a few times. V and J are TRBV11-2 and TRBJ1-4; 8 bases fit TRBD1. The CDR3 totals 18 residues. CDR1 and CDR2 (germline): SGHAT, FQNNGV. Losses at the gene ends were 5 bases for V and 8 bases for J; bases not matched to a gene: 19. In DNA, the CDR3 is TGTGCCAGCAGCCCAAGGGGTCCGGACAGGGAGGTAAACGAAAAACTGTTTTTT. The encoded protein is CASSPRGPDREVNEKLFF.

The V call is TRBV5-8, the J call TRBJ2-2; TRBD1 or TRBD2 may be the D gene (5 bases each). Germline CDR1 is SGHTS and CDR2 is YDEGEE. V was cut by 0 bases and J by 6 bases, with 18 bases left in between. This CDR3 comprises 17 residues. The CDR3 region is CASSLVEGPLFSGELFF. The CDR3 region has the DNA TGTGCCAGCAGCTTGGTAGAGGGGCCGTTGTTTTCCGGGGAGCTGTTTTTT.

The chain employs TRBV5-1 and TRBJ2-7; 10 bases line up with TRBD1. V shed 5 bases, J shed 6 bases, and the junction held 8 bases outside the gene matches. The CDR3 is 14 residues long. Germline V gene data show CDR1 as SGHRS and CDR2 as YFSETQ. Written as DNA, the CDR3 is TGCGCCAGCAGTAAGGACAGGGGGTCGGTCGAGCAGTACTTC. Protein sequence: CASSKDRGSVEQYF.

This clonotype was recorded many times. The chain uses TRBV20-1 and TRBJ2-5, with D perhaps matching TRBD2 (6 bases). Trimming took 3 bases from V and 1 from J, leaving 15 bases between them. Germline V gene lookup returns CDR1 DFQATT and CDR2 SNEGSKA (reference sequence). The CDR3 runs to 15 residues. The CDR3 sequence: CSASFDSGTQETQYF. As DNA, the CDR3 is TGCAGTGCTAGTTTCGATAGCGGAACCCAAGAGACCCAGTACTTC.

As regards this clonotype: The germline gene is not matched at one end of the junction; a read error may be the cause. V and J are TRBV20-1 and TRBJ2-7, with TRBD1 as a possible D gene (6 bases). The CDR3 length is 14 residues. CDR1 is DFQATT and CDR2 is SNEGSKA in the germline V gene (reference sequence). CDR3 protein: CSARQRTASYGQYF. CDR3 coding DNA: TGCAGTGCACGCCAAAGGACAGCCTCCTACGGGCAGTACTTC.

This clonotype has more than one count but fewer than ten. The CDR3 region has the DNA TGTGCCAGCAGCCCGCGCCGGACCGGACAGATCTATGGCTACACCTTC. It encodes CASSPRRTGQIYGYTF. The rearrangement joins TRBV7-8 to TRBJ1-2; tentatively, D is TRBD1 (6 bases). Deletions cut 5 bases from V and 4 bases from J, with 20 bases between. This CDR3 has 16 amino acids. CDR1 is SGHVS and CDR2 is FQNEAQ in the germline V gene.

As to this clonotype: A much larger clone sits a single nucleotide away, making a read error possible. In DNA form, the CDR3 reads TGTGCCAGCAGCACAGGGACTAGCGGGAGAGGCGAGCAGTACTTC. Amino acids: CASSTGTSGRGEQYF. The chain joins TRBV9 to TRBJ2-7; 14 nucleotides line up with TRBD2. Looked up from germline, CDR1 is SGDLS and CDR2 is YYNGEE. J was trimmed by 6 bases and V by 4 bases; bases with no gene match: 6. The CDR3 extends over 15 amino acids. The variable domain in full, with the rest retrieved from reference TRBV9 and TRBJ2-7, is DSGVTQTPKHLITATGQRVTLRCSPRSGDLSVYWYQQSLDQGLQFLIQYYNGEERAKGNILERFSAQQFPDLHSELNLSSLELGDSALYFCASSTGTSGRGEQYFGPGTRLTVT.

The J gene is TRBJ2-5, the V gene TRBV15; 8 bases are shared with TRBD1. The germline CDR1 and CDR2 sequences are LNHNV and YYDKDF (reference sequence). The CDR3 loop spans 17 amino acids. V lost 0 bases and J lost 5; bases outside the gene matches: 11. The CDR3 reads CATSRDDETGEWETQYF. Written as DNA, the CDR3 is TGTGCCACCAGCAGAGATGACGAGACAGGGGAGTGGGAGACCCAGTACTTC. The entire variable domain, with the rest obtained from reference TRBV15 and TRBJ2-5, is as follows: DAMVIQNPRYQVTQFGKPVTLSCSQTLNHNVMYWYQQKSSQAPKLLFHYYDKDFNNEADTPDNFQSRRPNTSFCFLDIRSPGLGDTAMYLCATSRDDETGEWETQYFGPGTRLLVL.

This clonotype showed up many times. This chain uses TRBV29-1 with TRBJ2-7; D might be TRBD1 (5 bases). From germline, CDR1 is SQVTM and CDR2 ANQGSEA. The CDR3 has 14 residues. V was trimmed by 3 bases and J by 5 bases, leaving 17 bases between them. CDR3 region: CSVDRAGYGHEQYF. In DNA form, the CDR3 reads TGCAGCGTTGATCGGGCAGGGTACGGTCACGAGCAGTACTTC.

This clonotype was seen ten or more times. This sequence joins TRBV10-2 and TRBJ2-5, with D tentatively TRBD1 or TRBD2 (5 bases each). Germline CDR1 and CDR2: WSHSY and SAAADI. Trimming took 7 bases from V and 1 from J, leaving 10 bases between them. CDR3 length equals 13 residues. CDR3 residues: CASIGGGQETQYF. In DNA form, the CDR3 reads TGCGCCAGCATAGGTGGGGGCCAAGAGACCCAGTACTTC.

The V call is TRBV7-2, the J call TRBJ2-1; 9 nucleotides align to TRBD1. V lost 7 bases and J lost 4; bases outside the gene matches: 8. Germline V gene lookup returns CDR1 SGHTA and CDR2 FQGNSA. The CDR3 extends over 15 amino acids. The CDR3 bases are TGTGCCAGCACCAAAACAGGGACAGGGTACAATGAGCAGTTCTTC. It codes for CASTKTGTGYNEQFF.

The chain is built from TRBV7-3 and TRBJ2-5, with 7 bases aligning to TRBD1. The CDR3 has 15 residues. J gave up 4 bases and V 8 bases, and 13 bases lay outside the gene matches. The V gene's germline CDR1 is SGHTA and CDR2 FQGTGA. CDR3 region: CASGIDRASVETQYF. The DNA of the CDR3 is TGTGCCAGCGGGATTGACAGGGCCTCAGTAGAGACCCAGTACTTC.

This clonotype has at least ten counts. V is TRBV29-1 and J is TRBJ1-5; D call uncertain. Trimming stripped 4 bases from V and 3 bases from J, with 10 bases between. Germline V lookup: CDR1 SQVTM, CDR2 ANQGSEA. The length of the CDR3 is 13 residues. CDR3 loop: CSVARGSNQPQHF. The CDR3 DNA follows: TGCAGCGTTGCCCGGGGATCCAATCAGCCCCAGCATTTT.

This clonotype was counted ten times or more. In DNA, the CDR3 is TGTGCCAGCAGCTTGGGGGATAGCGGGAGCCAAGAGACCCAGTACTTC. Translation: CASSLGDSGSQETQYF. The gene calls are TRBV7-2 and TRBJ2-5, with TRBD2 matching over 9 bases. Trimming took 3 bases from V and 1 from J; bases not matched to a gene: 6. The CDR3 is 16 amino acids. Germline CDR1 reads SGHTA; CDR2 reads FQGNSA.

This chain links TRBV3-1 with TRBJ2-7, with D maybe TRBD1 (6 bases). Trimming pared 6 bases from V and 7 bases from J, leaving 16 bases between. The CDR3 consists of 13 residues. Germline CDR1 reads LGHDT; CDR2 reads YNNKEL (reference sequence). The CDR3 DNA reads TGTGCCAGCAGTCCCCAGGGGACGAGGGAGCAGTACTTC. Translated: CASSPQGTREQYF.

Regarding this clonotype: Compared with germline, one end of the junction differs, possibly owing to a read error. V and J are TRBV10-1 and TRBJ1-5; D is perhaps TRBD1 (5 bases). The CDR3 has 13 amino acids. From germline, CDR1 is WNHNN and CDR2 SYGVQD (reference sequence). This CDR3 is CVSSPVGGQPQHF. The CDR3 bases are TGCGTCAGCAGTCCGGTGGGGGGACAGCCCCAGCATTTT.

There are a few counts of this clonotype. V and J are TRBV7-2 and TRBJ1-3, with 8 bases that match TRBD1. This CDR3 is built from 18 residues. J lost 0 bases, V lost 0 bases, and 7 bases had no gene match. Germline CDR1 reads SGHTA; CDR2 reads FQGNSA. Written as DNA, the CDR3 is TGTGCCAGCAGCTTAGCCTCCGGGACAGGCCGCTCTGGAAACACCATATATTTT. This codes for CASSLASGTGRSGNTIYF. Complete variable domain (other parts from reference TRBV7-2 and TRBJ1-3): GAGVSQSPSNKVTEKGKDVELRCDPISGHTALYWYRQSLGQGLEFLIYFQGNSAPDKSGLPSDRFSAERTGGSVSTLTIQRTQQEDSAVYLCASSLASGTGRSGNTIYFGEGSWLTVV.

This clonotype was seen more than once but under ten times. CDR3 DNA sequence: TGTGCCAGTAGTAAACGACAGGGCCGACGGGGTGAAAAACTGTTTTTT. Its protein is CASSKRQGRRGEKLFF. The chain recombines TRBV19 with TRBJ1-4; 7 bases line up with TRBD1. The CDR3 loop spans 16 amino acids. After removal of 4 bases from V and 7 bases from J, the junction contained 12 bases not matched to a gene. From germline, CDR1 is LNHDA and CDR2 SQIVND (reference sequence). The full variable domain, rest sourced from reference TRBV19 and TRBJ1-4, is DGGITQSPKYLFRKEGQNVTLSCEQNLNHDAMYWYRQDPGQGLRLIYYSQIVNDFQKGDIAEGYSVSREKKESFPLTVTSAQKNPTAFYLCASSKRQGRRGEKLFFGSGTQLSVL.

This clonotype has ten or more counts. The rearrangement links TRBV7-2 to TRBJ1-4, with D perhaps matching TRBD1 (6 bases). The CDR3 extends over 14 amino acids. Germline V CDR1 and CDR2: SGHTA, FQGNSA. The germline V and J ends were trimmed by 3 bases and 7 bases, with 12 bases remaining between them. The CDR3 sequence: CASSFGGAGEKLFF. The CDR3 coding sequence is TGTGCCAGCAGCTTTGGGGGGGCTGGTGAAAAACTGTTTTTT.

This clonotype was picked up many times. This chain uses TRBV7-8 with TRBJ1-1; D is unclear. CDR3 size: 15 residues. Looked up from germline, CDR1 is SGHVS and CDR2 is FQNEAQ. V shed 8 bases and J shed 3 bases, with 19 bases lying between them. The CDR3 DNA reads TGTGCCAGCCGCGAGGACCTACTTTTGTACACTGAAGCTTTCTTT. It specifies CASREDLLLYTEAFF.

In this sample, this clonotype turned up a few times. V and J are TRBV20-1 and TRBJ1-5, with D unclear. This CDR3 region has 15 residues. The germline gives CDR1 DFQATT, CDR2 SNEGSKA (reference sequence). Trimming cost V 5 bases and J 2 bases, with 16 bases left between them. DNA for the CDR3: TGCAGTGCTTTTGACCTCCTCGCTGGCAATCAGCCCCAGCATTTT. Amino acid sequence: CSAFDLLAGNQPQHF.

This clonotype has more than one count but fewer than ten. The chain employs TRBV5-6 and TRBJ1-1; 7 nucleotides line up with TRBD1. V dropped 4 bases and J dropped 14; count of bases not matched to a gene: 14. Germline lookup yields CDR1 SGHDT and CDR2 YYEEEE. This CDR3 is 13 amino acids long. The CDR3 coding sequence is TGTGCCAGCAGCGCACAGGGGACCCGACGGGAGTTCTTT. It yields the protein CASSAQGTRREFF.

This sequence joins TRBV24-1 and TRBJ1-3; D ambiguous. Germline loops: CDR1 KGHDR, CDR2 SFDVKD. The CDR3 sequence is 16 residues long. Trimming shortened V by 3 bases and J by 7 bases, and 18 bases separated the two germline ends. CDR3 nucleotide sequence: TGTGCCACCAGTGATGCTGGACTAGCGGGTACGAACACCATATATTTT. This translates into CATSDAGLAGTNTIYF.

With regard to this clonotype: The conserved closing phenylalanine or tryptophan is absent in this CDR3, likely reflecting a read error. The limits of the CDR3 on the DNA are not certain, so only TCRdb's listed CDR3 is given. The V gene is TRBV7-2, the J gene TRBJ2-5; the D call in the table, TRBD1, was not verified against the DNA. Germline loops: CDR1 SGHTA, CDR2 FQGNSA. Counting both end residues, the CDR3 totals 8 amino acids. The CDR3: CASSAEGA.